The rows below give T cell receptor beta chains drawn from one sample of a study of T cells after yellow fever vaccination. Via MiXCR, TCRdb re-called the 5' RACE reads, giving one row per CDR3 protein. The table lists some 350,000 distinct CDR3 sequences, 11% of them singletons. The sequenced sample was PBMCs, obtained on the day of the first yellow fever vaccination. These receptors originate from a man younger than 35 who received the YFV17D yellow fever vaccine. The CDR3 runs from the conserved cysteine through the conserved F or W. The order of the fields is CDR3 length, J gene, D gene, clone size, V gene, CDR3 protein, CDR3 DNA. The D gene is left open where the match is weak. Not all rows give a size; the values are once, few, many and, for expanded clones, a class.

length: 17; J: TRBJ1-6; D: NA; size: few; V: TRBV20-1; CDR3: CSPSSLRGRMENSPLHF; DNA: TGCAGTCCTAGTTCCCTTCGGGGGCGCATGGAGAATTCACCCCTCCACTTT
length: 13; J: TRBJ2-6; D: NA; size: many; V: TRBV27; CDR3: CASRLSGANVLTF; DNA: TGTGCCAGCAGGCTCTCTGGGGCCAACGTCCTGACTTTC
length: 18; J: TRBJ2-3; D: NA; size: few; V: TRBV5-5; CDR3: CASNALPRDTSMAGTQYF; DNA: TGTGCCAGCAACGCTTTACCCCGGGACACCAGTATGGCTGGTACGCAGTATTTT
length: 13; J: TRBJ1-1; D: TRBD1; size: NA; V: TRBV7-8; CDR3: CASSPRQGAEAFF; DNA: TGTGCCAGCAGCCCCCGACAGGGAGCTGAAGCTTTCTTT
length: 13; J: TRBJ1-2; D: NA; size: once; V: TRBV5-4; CDR3: CASGPGHLNGYTF; DNA: TGTGCCAGCGGCCCCGGACACCTTAATGGCTACACCTTC
length: 11; J: TRBJ2-7; D: NA; size: many; V: TRBV23-1; CDR3: CASSLIYEQYF; DNA: TGCGCCAGCAGTTTGATCTACGAGCAGTACTTC
length: 14; J: TRBJ2-2; D: NA; size: NA; V: TRBV5-1; CDR3: CASSFQGSAGELFF; DNA: TGCGCCAGCAGCTTCCAAGGAAGTGCCGGGGAGCTGTTTTTT
length: 16; J: TRBJ2-5; D: NA; size: many; V: TRBV4-3; CDR3: CASSQDWAEGRETQYF; DNA: TGCGCCAGCAGCCAAGATTGGGCCGAGGGAAGGGAGACCCAGTACTTC
length: 17; J: TRBJ2-1; D: NA; size: few; V: TRBV6-1; CDR3: CASSEFSRSPPYNEQFF; DNA: TGTGCCAGCAGTGAATTTTCTCGGAGTCCTCCCTACAATGAGCAGTTCTTC
length: 17; J: TRBJ1-1; D: NA; size: few; V: TRBV12-3/TRBV12-4; CDR3: CASSLGGRVGATSEAFF; DNA: TGTGCCAGCAGTTTAGGGGGCAGAGTGGGAGCTACCTCTGAAGCTTTCTTT
length: 14; J: TRBJ2-3; D: TRBD1; size: NA; V: TRBV27; CDR3: CASRGQSSTDTQYF; DNA: TGTGCCAGCAGGGGACAGTCTAGCACAGATACGCAGTATTTT
length: 14; J: TRBJ2-1; D: TRBD2; size: NA; V: TRBV9; CDR3: CASSSRGGVSEQFF; DNA: TGTGCCAGCAGCAGCCGCGGGGGGGTCAGCGAGCAGTTCTTC
length: 14; J: TRBJ2-4; D: TRBD1; size: few; V: TRBV12-3/TRBV12-4; CDR3: CASSLNRGKNIQYF; DNA: TGTGCCAGCAGTTTAAACAGGGGCAAAAACATTCAGTACTTC
length: 16; J: TRBJ2-6; D: NA; size: many; V: TRBV5-1; CDR3: CASSLDGGAGANVLTF; DNA: TGCGCCAGCAGCTTGGATGGGGGCGCTGGGGCCAACGTCCTGACTTTC
length: 13; J: TRBJ1-5; D: TRBD1; size: few; V: TRBV20-1; CDR3: CSAAGQGSQPQHF; DNA: TGCAGTGCCGCGGGACAGGGGAGTCAGCCCCAGCATTTT
length: 15; J: TRBJ2-3; D: TRBD2; size: NA; V: TRBV18; CDR3: CASSPNGGGTDTQYF; DNA: TGTGCCAGCTCACCGAACGGGGGGGGCACAGATACGCAGTATTTT
length: 13; J: TRBJ1-2; D: NA; size: few; V: TRBV5-1; CDR3: CASSYQGGYGYTF; DNA: TGCGCCAGCAGCTACCAGGGAGGCTATGGCTACACCTTC
length: 14; J: TRBJ2-1; D: TRBD1; size: few; V: TRBV5-1; CDR3: CASSSGTGRNEQFF; DNA: TGCGCCAGCAGCTCCGGGACAGGTCGCAATGAGCAGTTCTTC
length: 15; J: TRBJ2-1; D: NA; size: many; V: TRBV4-1; CDR3: CASSHPPGNYNEQFF; DNA: TGCGCCAGCAGCCATCCCCCAGGGAACTACAATGAGCAGTTCTTC
length: 13; J: TRBJ1-1; D: NA; size: NA; V: TRBV20-1; CDR3: CSAPRGGRTEAFF; DNA: TGCAGTGCCCCTCGGGGGGGTCGAACTGAAGCTTTCTTT
length: 14; J: TRBJ2-5; D: TRBD1; size: few; V: TRBV6-1; CDR3: CASSLTGRRETQYF; DNA: TGTGCCAGCAGCCTGACAGGGAGACGAGAGACCCAGTACTTC
length: 14; J: TRBJ1-1; D: NA; size: NA; V: TRBV5-1; CDR3: CASSWKGGNTEAFF; DNA: TGCGCCAGCAGCTGGAAAGGAGGAAACACTGAAGCTTTCTTT
length: 14; J: TRBJ2-7; D: NA; size: NA; V: TRBV6-5; CDR3: CASSYRVGTYEQYF; DNA: TGTGCCAGCAGTTATAGGGTGGGAACCTACGAGCAGTACTTC
length: 14; J: TRBJ2-3; D: NA; size: few; V: TRBV6-1; CDR3: CASSDRGGSDTQYF; DNA: TGTGCCAGCAGTGACAGGGGAGGTTCAGATACGCAGTATTTT
length: 14; J: TRBJ1-4; D: NA; size: NA; V: TRBV5-1; CDR3: CASSFRTANEKLFF; DNA: TGCGCCAGCAGCTTCAGGACAGCGAATGAAAAACTGTTTTTT
length: 15; J: TRBJ2-1; D: TRBD2; size: many; V: TRBV18; CDR3: CASSPLAGTYNEQFF; DNA: TGTGCCAGCTCACCTCTAGCGGGAACCTACAATGAGCAGTTCTTC
length: 14; J: TRBJ2-3; D: NA; size: NA; V: TRBV4-1; CDR3: CASSQEGLSDTQYF; DNA: TGCGCCAGCAGCCAAGAAGGGTTGTCAGATACGCAGTATTTT
length: 15; J: TRBJ1-1; D: TRBD1; size: many; V: TRBV6-5; CDR3: CASSYAGTAGTEAFF; DNA: TGTGCCAGCAGTTACGCCGGGACAGCGGGGACTGAAGCTTTCTTT
length: 13; J: TRBJ2-5; D: NA; size: NA; V: TRBV19; CDR3: CASSNVGEETQYF; DNA: TGTGCCAGTAGTAACGTCGGAGAAGAGACCCAGTACTTC
length: 15; J: TRBJ1-5; D: NA; size: few; V: TRBV4-3; CDR3: CASSQGTLRRQPQHF; DNA: TGCGCCAGCAGCCAGGGGACCCTTAGACGTCAGCCCCAGCATTTT
length: 16; J: TRBJ2-7; D: NA; size: many; V: TRBV7-6; CDR3: CASSLVAGQPVYEQYF; DNA: TGTGCCAGCAGCTTAGTGGCGGGACAGCCTGTCTACGAGCAGTACTTC
length: 16; J: TRBJ2-3; D: NA; size: many; V: TRBV5-1; CDR3: CASSLGPGRPTDTQYF; DNA: TGCGCCAGCAGCTTGGGCCCGGGACGCCCCACAGATACGCAGTATTTT
length: 13; J: TRBJ2-5; D: NA; size: many; V: TRBV6-5; CDR3: CASSTSFGETQYF; DNA: TGTGCCAGCAGTACTAGCTTCGGGGAGACCCAGTACTTC
length: 14; J: TRBJ2-1; D: NA; size: NA; V: TRBV18; CDR3: CASSPLHSNNEQFF; DNA: TGTGCCAGCTCACCCCTCCATAGTAACAATGAGCAGTTCTTC
length: 11; J: TRBJ2-1; D: NA; size: NA; V: TRBV20-1; CDR3: CSATGDNEQFF; DNA: TGCAGTGCTACGGGGGACAATGAGCAGTTCTTC
length: 15; J: TRBJ2-6; D: NA; size: NA; V: TRBV6-4; CDR3: CASSEAGTGANVLTF; DNA: TGTGCCAGCAGTGAAGCCGGGACCGGGGCCAACGTCCTGACTTTC
length: 15; J: TRBJ1-1; D: NA; size: NA; V: TRBV4-1; CDR3: CASSQKVDRNTEAFF; DNA: TGCGCCAGCAGCCAGAAAGTTGACAGGAACACTGAAGCTTTCTTT
length: 13; J: TRBJ2-1; D: NA; size: NA; V: TRBV7-3; CDR3: CASSLSWGNEQFF; DNA: TGTGCCAGCAGCTTATCTTGGGGCAATGAGCAGTTCTTC
length: 12; J: TRBJ2-5; D: NA; size: NA; V: TRBV12-3/TRBV12-4; CDR3: CASSPQLRTQYF; DNA: TGTGCCAGCAGTCCCCAACTACGGACCCAGTACTTC
length: 11; J: TRBJ2-1; D: TRBD2; size: NA; V: TRBV6-5; CDR3: CASSYAGGWFF; DNA: TGTGCCAGCAGTTATGCGGGGGGGTGGTTCTTC
length: 13; J: TRBJ2-2; D: NA; size: many; V: TRBV20-1; CDR3: CSASNYVDGELFF; DNA: TGCAGTGCTAGTAACTATGTCGACGGGGAGCTGTTTTTT
length: 18; J: TRBJ1-5; D: NA; size: many; V: TRBV6-2/TRBV6-3; CDR3: CASSYRGYGTRQNQPQHF; DNA: TGTGCCAGCAGTTACAGAGGGTACGGGACAAGGCAAAATCAGCCCCAGCATTTT
length: 13; J: TRBJ1-5; D: NA; size: few; V: TRBV7-2; CDR3: CASSLVGFGPQHF; DNA: TGTGCCAGCAGCCTAGTGGGCTTTGGGCCCCAGCATTTT
length: 13; J: TRBJ1-2; D: NA; size: few; V: TRBV12-3/TRBV12-4; CDR3: CASSPEDLYGYTF; DNA: TGTGCCAGCAGCCCCGAGGACCTCTATGGCTACACCTTC
length: 15; J: TRBJ1-5; D: NA; size: many; V: TRBV3-1; CDR3: CASSQDLVRGQPQHF; DNA: TGTGCCAGCAGCCAAGATTTAGTGCGGGGACAGCCCCAGCATTTT
length: 13; J: TRBJ1-1; D: NA; size: NA; V: TRBV3-1; CDR3: CASSQEMWTEAFF; DNA: TGTGCCAGCAGCCAAGAAATGTGGACTGAAGCTTTCTTT
length: 13; J: TRBJ2-5; D: TRBD1; size: few; V: TRBV20-1; CDR3: CSAGTGVVETQYF; DNA: TGCAGTGCTGGAACAGGGGTTGTGGAGACCCAGTACTTC
length: 11; J: TRBJ2-2; D: NA; size: NA; V: TRBV12-3/TRBV12-4; CDR3: CASSFRGELFF; DNA: TGTGCCAGCAGTTTCCGCGGGGAGCTGTTTTTT
length: 14; J: TRBJ2-5; D: NA; size: few; V: TRBV7-9; CDR3: CASSLRGEVETQYF; DNA: TGTGCCAGCAGCTTGAGGGGGGAGGTAGAGACCCAGTACTTC
length: 14; J: TRBJ1-2; D: TRBD1; size: many; V: TRBV20-1; CDR3: CSARAISGGHGYTF; DNA: TGCAGTGCTAGAGCCATCTCAGGGGGCCATGGCTACACCTTC
length: 15; J: TRBJ2-2; D: NA; size: NA; V: TRBV10-3; CDR3: CAIMIRTSGTGELFF; DNA: TGTGCCATCATGATCAGAACCTCGGGCACCGGGGAGCTGTTTTTT
length: 12; J: TRBJ1-6; D: NA; size: few; V: TRBV12-3/TRBV12-4; CDR3: CASSLFRPPLHF; DNA: TGTGCCAGCAGTTTATTTCGGCCACCCCTCCACTTT
length: 16; J: TRBJ2-5; D: NA; size: NA; V: TRBV4-1; CDR3: CASSQALLRGRETQYF; DNA: TGCGCCAGCAGCCAAGCCCTTCTTCGGGGGAGAGAGACCCAGTACTTC
length: 15; J: TRBJ2-6; D: NA; size: many; V: TRBV7-9; CDR3: CASSLDRSGANVLTF; DNA: TGTGCCAGCAGCTTAGACCGCTCTGGGGCCAACGTCCTGACTTTC
length: 14; J: TRBJ1-5; D: NA; size: few; V: TRBV4-3; CDR3: CASSQDRTDQPQHF; DNA: TGCGCCAGCAGCCAAGATAGGACAGATCAGCCCCAGCATTTT
length: 14; J: TRBJ1-6; D: TRBD1; size: few; V: TRBV7-8; CDR3: CASSPQGAVSPLHF; DNA: TGTGCCAGCAGCCCTCAGGGGGCAGTGTCACCCCTCCACTTT
length: 13; J: TRBJ2-7; D: NA; size: few; V: TRBV29-1; CDR3: CSVAVTLSYEQYF; DNA: TGCAGCGTTGCGGTGACTTTATCCTACGAGCAGTACTTC
length: 13; J: TRBJ2-7; D: TRBD1; size: many; V: TRBV10-3; CDR3: CAIRGDSSYEQYF; DNA: TGTGCCATCAGGGGGGACAGCTCCTACGAGCAGTACTTC
length: 12; J: TRBJ1-1; D: TRBD1; size: NA; V: TRBV12-3/TRBV12-4; CDR3: CASSSDRGQAFF; DNA: TGTGCCAGCAGCTCGGACAGGGGACAAGCTTTCTTT
length: 15; J: TRBJ1-1; D: NA; size: NA; V: TRBV7-2; CDR3: CASSLLGRRGTEAFF; DNA: TGTGCCAGCAGCTTATTGGGCAGAAGGGGCACTGAAGCTTTCTTT